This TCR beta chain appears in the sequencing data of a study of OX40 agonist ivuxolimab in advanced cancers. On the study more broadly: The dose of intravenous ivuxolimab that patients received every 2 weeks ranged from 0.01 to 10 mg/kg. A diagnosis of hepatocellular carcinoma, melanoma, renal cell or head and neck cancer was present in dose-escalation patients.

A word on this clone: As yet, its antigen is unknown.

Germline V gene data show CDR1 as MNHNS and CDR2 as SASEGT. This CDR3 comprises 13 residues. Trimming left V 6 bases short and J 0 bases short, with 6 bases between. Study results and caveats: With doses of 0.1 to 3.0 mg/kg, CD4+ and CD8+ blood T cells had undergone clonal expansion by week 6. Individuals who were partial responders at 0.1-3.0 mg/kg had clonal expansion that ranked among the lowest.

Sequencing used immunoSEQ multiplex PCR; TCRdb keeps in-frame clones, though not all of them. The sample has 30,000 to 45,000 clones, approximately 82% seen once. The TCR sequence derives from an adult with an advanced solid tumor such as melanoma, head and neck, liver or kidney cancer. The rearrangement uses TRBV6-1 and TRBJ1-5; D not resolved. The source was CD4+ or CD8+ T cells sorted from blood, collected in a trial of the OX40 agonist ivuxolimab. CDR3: CASRGFSNQPQHF. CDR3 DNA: TGTGCCAGCAGAGGGTTTAGCAATCAGCCCCAGCATTTT.